This T cell receptor beta chain was recovered during a study of T-cell memory formation after mild COVID-19. Study context: Largely, the TCR clusters proved donor specific.

A single record per CDR3 protein comes from TCRdb applying MiXCR to the 5' RACE reads. Among 68,000 or so distinct CDR3 sequences, 16% were seen once, and the ten largest hold 30% to 35%. Findings and limits, study-wide: Clones that contracted from day 15 to 85 had balanced CD4/CD8; later expanders were CD4+ biased. Nothing confirmed that second-wave clones peaking on day 37 were specific for SARS-CoV-2. Memory sampled before infection contained some responding clones, suggesting cross-reactive memory joined.

A remark on this clonotype: Its antigen is still unknown.

This TCR was sampled from an adult woman who had mild COVID-19 (a few samples of this study predate the infection). Cell type and time point are not known. What was sequenced was PBMCs or a T cell subset sorted from them (not recorded which).

The CDR3 is CASSRDRDRREKLFF. In DNA, the CDR3 is TGTGCCAGCAGCAGGGACCGGGACAGGAGAGAAAAACTGTTTTTT. This rearrangement joins TRBV6-5 to TRBJ1-4; 8 bases align to TRBD1. Trimming at V came to 6 bases and at J to 8 bases, leaving 11 bases not matched to a gene. The CDR3 has 15 amino acids. CDR1 and CDR2 from the germline V gene are MNHEY and SVGAGI.